The entry below gives a single T cell receptor (beta chain) sequence along with its context. Its matching antigen is unknown. Everyone who donated was a healthy bone marrow donor. The data belong to a study of cytomegalovirus exposure and HLA in healthy donors. Study-wide points: In an earlier analysis, in under 700 donors, most V segments appeared productive either ~87% or ~30% of the time. In a later analysis, at a false discovery rate of 0.05, 15,000 to 20,000 TCR beta sequences were associated with HLA alleles. CMV antigen specificity of three CMV-associated chains was confirmed in vitro.

There are 15 residues in the CDR3. V dropped 1 base and J dropped 7 bases, with 14 bases sitting between them. The germline gives CDR1 SGHNT, CDR2 YYREEE (reference sequence). PCR employed 60 Vbeta and 13 Jbeta primers. Sequencing was performed with immunoSEQ multiplex PCR; in TCRdb, only in-frame clones are kept and a portion is missing. The table has some 89,000 clones, 85% seen once. The rearrangement joins TRBV5-4 to TRBJ2-2, with D maybe TRBD2 (6 bases). The receptor comes from a man aged 35-49 years in good health and CMV-seropositive. Sequencing was done on a sample of PBMCs. The CDR3 spells CASSLISGAVGELFF. The CDR3, as DNA: TGTGCCAGCAGCTTGATTTCGGGAGCGGTCGGGGAGCTGTTTTTT. The whole variable domain, remainder taken from reference TRBV5-4 and TRBJ2-2, is ETGVTQSPTHLIKTRGQQVTLRCSSQSGHNTVSWYQQALGQGPQFIFQYYREEENGRGNFPPRFSGLQFPNYSSELNVNALELDDSALYLCASSLISGAVGELFFGEGSRLTVL.